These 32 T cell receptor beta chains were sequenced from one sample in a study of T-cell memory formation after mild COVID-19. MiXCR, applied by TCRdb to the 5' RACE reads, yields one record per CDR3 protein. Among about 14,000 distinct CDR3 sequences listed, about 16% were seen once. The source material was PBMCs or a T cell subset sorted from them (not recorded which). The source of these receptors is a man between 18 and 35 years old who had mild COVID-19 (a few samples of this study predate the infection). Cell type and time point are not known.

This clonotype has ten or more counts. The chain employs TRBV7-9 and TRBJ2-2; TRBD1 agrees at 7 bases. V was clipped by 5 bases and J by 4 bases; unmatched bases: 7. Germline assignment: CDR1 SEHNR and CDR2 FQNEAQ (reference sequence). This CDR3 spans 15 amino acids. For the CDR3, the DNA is TGTGCCAGCAGCATCCCGGGACAGCCCACCGGGGAGCTGTTTTTT. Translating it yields CASSIPGQPTGELFF.

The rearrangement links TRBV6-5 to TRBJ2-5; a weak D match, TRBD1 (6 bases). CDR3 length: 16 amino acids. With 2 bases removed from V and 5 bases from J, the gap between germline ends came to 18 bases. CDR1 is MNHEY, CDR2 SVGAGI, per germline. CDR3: CASSYGGPNPLETQYF. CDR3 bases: TGTGCCAGCAGTTACGGGGGCCCTAATCCCCTGGAGACCCAGTACTTC.

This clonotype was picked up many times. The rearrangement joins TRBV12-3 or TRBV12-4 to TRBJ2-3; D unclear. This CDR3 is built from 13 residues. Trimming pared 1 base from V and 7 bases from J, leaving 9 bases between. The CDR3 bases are TGTGCCAGCAGTTTAGGTCCCTTACATACGCAGTATTTT. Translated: CASSLGPLHTQYF.

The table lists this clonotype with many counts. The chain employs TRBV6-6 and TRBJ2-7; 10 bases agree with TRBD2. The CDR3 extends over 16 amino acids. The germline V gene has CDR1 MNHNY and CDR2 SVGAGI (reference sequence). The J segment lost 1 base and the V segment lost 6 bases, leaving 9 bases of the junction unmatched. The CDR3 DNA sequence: TGTGCCAGCAGCACATTAGCGGGGGGCTATTCCTACGAGCAGTACTTC. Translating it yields CASSTLAGGYSYEQYF.

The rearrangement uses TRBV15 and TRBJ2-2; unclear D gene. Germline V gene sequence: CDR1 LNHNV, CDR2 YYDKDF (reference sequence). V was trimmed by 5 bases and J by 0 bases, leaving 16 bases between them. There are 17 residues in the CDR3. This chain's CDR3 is CATSLRRWQPNTGELFF. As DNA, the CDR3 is TGTGCCACCAGCTTACGCCGCTGGCAACCGAACACCGGGGAGCTGTTTTTT.

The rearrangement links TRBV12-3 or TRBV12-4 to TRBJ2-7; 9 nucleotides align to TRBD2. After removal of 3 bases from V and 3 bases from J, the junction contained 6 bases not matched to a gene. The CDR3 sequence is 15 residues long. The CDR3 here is CASSFSPSGVYEQYF. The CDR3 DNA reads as TGTGCCAGCAGTTTCTCCCCTAGCGGGGTCTACGAGCAGTACTTC.

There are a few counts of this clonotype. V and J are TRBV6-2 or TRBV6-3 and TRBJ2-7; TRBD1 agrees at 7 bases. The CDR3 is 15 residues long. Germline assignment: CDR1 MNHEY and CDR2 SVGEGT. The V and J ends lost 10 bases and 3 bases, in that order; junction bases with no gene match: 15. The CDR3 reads CATLQTGPFGYEQYF. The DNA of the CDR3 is TGTGCCACCCTCCAGACAGGGCCCTTCGGCTACGAGCAGTACTTC.

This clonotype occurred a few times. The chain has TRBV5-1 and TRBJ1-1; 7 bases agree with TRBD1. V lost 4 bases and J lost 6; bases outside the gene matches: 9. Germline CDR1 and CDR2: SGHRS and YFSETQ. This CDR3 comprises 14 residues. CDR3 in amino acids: CASSDRQGNPEAFF. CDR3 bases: TGCGCCAGCAGCGACAGACAGGGCAATCCTGAAGCTTTCTTT.

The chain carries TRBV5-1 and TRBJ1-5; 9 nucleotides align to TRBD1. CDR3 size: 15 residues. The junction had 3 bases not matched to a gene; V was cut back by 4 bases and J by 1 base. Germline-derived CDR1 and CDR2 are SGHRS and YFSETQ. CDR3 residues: CASSPGTGSNQPQHF. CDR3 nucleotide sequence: TGCGCCAGCAGCCCAGGGACAGGGAGCAATCAGCCCCAGCATTTT.

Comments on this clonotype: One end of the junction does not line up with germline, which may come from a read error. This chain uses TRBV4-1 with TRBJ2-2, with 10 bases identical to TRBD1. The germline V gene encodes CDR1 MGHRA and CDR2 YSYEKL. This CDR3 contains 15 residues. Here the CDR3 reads CASSRQGAKTGELIF. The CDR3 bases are TGCGCCAGCAGCCGACAGGGGGCGAAGACCGGGGAGCTGATTTTT.

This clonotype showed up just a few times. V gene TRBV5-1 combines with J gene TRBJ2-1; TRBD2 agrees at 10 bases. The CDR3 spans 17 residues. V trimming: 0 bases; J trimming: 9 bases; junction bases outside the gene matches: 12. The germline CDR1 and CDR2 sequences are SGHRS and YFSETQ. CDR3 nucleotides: TGCGCCAGCAGCTTGGCCGCCGTGAGCGGGGGGGCTGGTGAGCAGTTCTTC. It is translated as CASSLAAVSGGAGEQFF.

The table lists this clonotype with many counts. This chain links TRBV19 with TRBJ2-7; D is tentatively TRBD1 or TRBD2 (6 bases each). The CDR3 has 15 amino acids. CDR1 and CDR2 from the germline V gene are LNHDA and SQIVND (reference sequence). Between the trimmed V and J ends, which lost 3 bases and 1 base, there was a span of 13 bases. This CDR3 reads CASSIGGAWSYEQYF. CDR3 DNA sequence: TGTGCCAGTAGTATCGGGGGCGCCTGGTCCTACGAGCAGTACTTC.

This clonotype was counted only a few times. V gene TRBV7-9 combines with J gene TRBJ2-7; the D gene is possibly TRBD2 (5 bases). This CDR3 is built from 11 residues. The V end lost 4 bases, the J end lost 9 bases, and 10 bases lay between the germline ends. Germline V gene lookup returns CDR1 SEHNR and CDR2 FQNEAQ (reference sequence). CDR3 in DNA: TGTGCCAGCAGCTCTGGCCGGGGGCAGTACGTC. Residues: CASSSGRGQYV.

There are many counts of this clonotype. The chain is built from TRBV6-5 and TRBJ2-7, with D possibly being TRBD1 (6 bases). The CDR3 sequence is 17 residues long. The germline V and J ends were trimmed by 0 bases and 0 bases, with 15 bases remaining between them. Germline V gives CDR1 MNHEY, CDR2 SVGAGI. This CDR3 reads CASSYSDTTGYSYEQYF. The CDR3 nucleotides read TGTGCCAGCAGTTACTCCGACACGACAGGTTACTCCTACGAGCAGTACTTC.

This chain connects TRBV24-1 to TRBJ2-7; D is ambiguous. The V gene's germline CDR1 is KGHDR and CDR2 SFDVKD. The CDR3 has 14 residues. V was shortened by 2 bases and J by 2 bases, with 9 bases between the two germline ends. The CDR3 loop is CATSDWRAAYEQYF. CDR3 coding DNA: TGTGCCACCAGTGATTGGAGAGCAGCCTACGAGCAGTACTTC.

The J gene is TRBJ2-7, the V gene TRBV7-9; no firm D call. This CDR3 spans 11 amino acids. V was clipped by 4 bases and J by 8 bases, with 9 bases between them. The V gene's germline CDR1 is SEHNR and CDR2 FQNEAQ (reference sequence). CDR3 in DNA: TGTGCCAGCAGCTCACAGACACAGCAGTACTTC. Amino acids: CASSSQTQQYF. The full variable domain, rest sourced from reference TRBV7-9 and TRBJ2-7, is DTGVSQNPRHKITKRGQNVTFRCDPISEHNRLYWYRQTLGQGPEFLTYFQNEAQLEKSRLLSDRFSAERPKGSFSTLEIQRTEQGDSAMYLCASSSQTQQYFGPGTRLTVT.

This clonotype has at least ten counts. CDR3 sequence reads: CAVRSGEQFF. CDR3 nucleotides: TGTGCCGTGCGGTCCGGTGAGCAGTTCTTC. This sequence joins TRBV2 and TRBJ2-1; D is ambiguous. Germline lookup yields CDR1 SNHLY and CDR2 FYNNEI. The germline V and J ends were trimmed by 11 bases and 9 bases, with 11 bases remaining between them. The CDR3 has 10 amino acids. The whole variable domain, remainder taken from reference TRBV2 and TRBJ2-1, is EPEVTQTPSHQVTQMGQEVILRCVPISNHLYFYWYRQILGQKVEFLVSFYNNEISEKSEIFDDQFSVERPDGSNFTLKIRSTKLEDSAMYFCAVRSGEQFFGPGTRLTVL.

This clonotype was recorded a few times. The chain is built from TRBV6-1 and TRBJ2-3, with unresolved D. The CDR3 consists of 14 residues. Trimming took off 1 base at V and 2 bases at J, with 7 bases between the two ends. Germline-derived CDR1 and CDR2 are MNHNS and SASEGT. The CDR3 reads CASSEERFTDTQYF. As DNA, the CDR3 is TGTGCCAGCAGTGAAGAACGGTTCACAGATACGCAGTATTTT.

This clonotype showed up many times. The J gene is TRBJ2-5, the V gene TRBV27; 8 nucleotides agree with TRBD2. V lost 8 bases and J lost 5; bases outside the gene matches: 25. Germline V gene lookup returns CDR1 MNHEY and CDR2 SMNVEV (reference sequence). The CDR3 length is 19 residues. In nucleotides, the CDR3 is TGTGCCAGCGCGTCTGGACTAGCCCCCGGGATAATAAGGCTGGAGACCCAGTACTTC. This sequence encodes CASASGLAPGIIRLETQYF.

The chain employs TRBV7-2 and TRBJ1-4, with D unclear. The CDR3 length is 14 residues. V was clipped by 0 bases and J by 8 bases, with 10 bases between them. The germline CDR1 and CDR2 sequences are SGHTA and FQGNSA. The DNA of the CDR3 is TGTGCCAGCAGCTTAGCGTCGAGGCCCGAAAAACTGTTTTTT. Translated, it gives CASSLASRPEKLFF.

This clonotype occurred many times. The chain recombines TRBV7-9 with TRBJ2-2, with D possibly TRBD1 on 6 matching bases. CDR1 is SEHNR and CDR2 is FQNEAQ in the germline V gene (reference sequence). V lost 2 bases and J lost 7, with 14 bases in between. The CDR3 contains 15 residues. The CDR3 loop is CASSLNSGAGGELFF. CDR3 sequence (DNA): TGTGCCAGCAGCTTAAACTCAGGGGCCGGCGGGGAGCTGTTTTTT. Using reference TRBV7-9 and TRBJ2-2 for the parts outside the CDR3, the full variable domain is DTGVSQNPRHKITKRGQNVTFRCDPISEHNRLYWYRQTLGQGPEFLTYFQNEAQLEKSRLLSDRFSAERPKGSFSTLEIQRTEQGDSAMYLCASSLNSGAGGELFFGEGSRLTVL.

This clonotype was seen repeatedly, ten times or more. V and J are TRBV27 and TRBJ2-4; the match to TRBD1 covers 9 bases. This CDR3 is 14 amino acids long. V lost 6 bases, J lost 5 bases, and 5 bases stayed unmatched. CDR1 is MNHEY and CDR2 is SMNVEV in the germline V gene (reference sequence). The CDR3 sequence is CASRDRGEENIQYF. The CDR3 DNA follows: TGTGCCAGCAGAGACAGGGGGGAAGAAAACATTCAGTACTTC.

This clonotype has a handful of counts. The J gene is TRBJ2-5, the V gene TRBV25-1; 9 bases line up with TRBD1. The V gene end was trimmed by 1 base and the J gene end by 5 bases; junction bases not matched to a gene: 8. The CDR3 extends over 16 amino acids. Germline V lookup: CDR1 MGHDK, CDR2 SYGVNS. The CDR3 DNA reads TGTGCCAGCAGTGAATTGTGGTGGGACAGGGCCGAGACCCAGTACTTC. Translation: CASSELWWDRAETQYF.

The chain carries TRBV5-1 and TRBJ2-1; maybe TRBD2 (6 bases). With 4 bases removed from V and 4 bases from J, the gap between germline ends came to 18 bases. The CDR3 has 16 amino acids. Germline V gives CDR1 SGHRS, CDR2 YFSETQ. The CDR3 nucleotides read TGCGCCAGCAGCCCCCACTCCGGGACTGGTTACAATGAGCAGTTCTTC. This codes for CASSPHSGTGYNEQFF.

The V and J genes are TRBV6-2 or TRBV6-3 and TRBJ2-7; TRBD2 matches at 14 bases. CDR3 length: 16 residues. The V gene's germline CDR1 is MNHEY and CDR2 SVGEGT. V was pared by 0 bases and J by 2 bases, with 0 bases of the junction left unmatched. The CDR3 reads CASSYSTSGGAYEQYF. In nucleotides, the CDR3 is TGTGCCAGCAGTTACTCGACTAGCGGGGGGGCCTACGAGCAGTACTTC.

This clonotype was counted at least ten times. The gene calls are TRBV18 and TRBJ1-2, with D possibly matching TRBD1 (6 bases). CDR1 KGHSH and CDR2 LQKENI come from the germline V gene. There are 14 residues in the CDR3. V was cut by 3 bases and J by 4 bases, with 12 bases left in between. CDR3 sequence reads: CASSPTGYFYGYTF. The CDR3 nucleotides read TGTGCCAGCTCACCGACAGGATACTTCTATGGCTACACCTTC.

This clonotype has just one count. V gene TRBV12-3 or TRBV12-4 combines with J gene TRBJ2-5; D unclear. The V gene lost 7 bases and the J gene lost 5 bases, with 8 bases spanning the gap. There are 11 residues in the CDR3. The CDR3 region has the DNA TGTGCCAGCACCCTGGGGGAGACCCAGTACTTC. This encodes CASTLGETQYF.

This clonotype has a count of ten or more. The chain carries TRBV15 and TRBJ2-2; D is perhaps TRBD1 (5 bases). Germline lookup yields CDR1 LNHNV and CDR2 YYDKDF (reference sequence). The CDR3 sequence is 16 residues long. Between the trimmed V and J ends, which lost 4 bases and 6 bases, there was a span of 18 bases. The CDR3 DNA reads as TGTGCCACCAGCACTAGAGAGAGACAGATAGCCGGGGAGCTGTTTTTT. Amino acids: CATSTRERQIAGELFF.

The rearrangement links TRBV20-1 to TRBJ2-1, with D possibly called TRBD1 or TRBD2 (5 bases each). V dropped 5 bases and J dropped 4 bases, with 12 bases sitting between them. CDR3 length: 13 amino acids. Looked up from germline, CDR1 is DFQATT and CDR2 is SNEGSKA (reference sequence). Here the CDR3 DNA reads TGCAGTGCTGCTGGGACGGAATACAATGAGCAGTTCTTC. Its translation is CSAAGTEYNEQFF.

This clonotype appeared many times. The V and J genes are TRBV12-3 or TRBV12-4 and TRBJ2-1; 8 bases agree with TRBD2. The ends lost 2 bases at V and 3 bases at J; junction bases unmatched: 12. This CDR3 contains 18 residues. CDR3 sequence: CASSLQLMRGANYNEQFF. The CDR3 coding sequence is TGTGCCAGCAGTTTACAGCTCATGCGGGGGGCCAACTACAATGAGCAGTTCTTC.

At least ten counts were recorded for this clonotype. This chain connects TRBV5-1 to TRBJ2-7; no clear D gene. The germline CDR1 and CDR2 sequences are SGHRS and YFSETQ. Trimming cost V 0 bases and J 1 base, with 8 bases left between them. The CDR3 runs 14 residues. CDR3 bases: TGCGCCAGCAGCTTGGGGACGCTTTCCTACGAGCAGTACTTC. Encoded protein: CASSLGTLSYEQYF.

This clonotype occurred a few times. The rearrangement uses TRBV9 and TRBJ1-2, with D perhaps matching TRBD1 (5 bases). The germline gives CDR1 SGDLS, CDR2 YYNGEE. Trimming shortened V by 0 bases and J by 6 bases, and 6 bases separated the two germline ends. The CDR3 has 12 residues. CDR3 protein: CASSVGGDGYTF. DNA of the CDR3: TGTGCCAGCAGCGTAGGAGGGGATGGCTACACCTTC.